The 10 T cell receptor beta chains below come from one sample, sequenced in a study of blood T cells in healthy people across ages. A second PCR, run for about 6 to 11 cycles, used a sample-barcoded 5' primer plus a J-beta primer mix. One entry per CDR3 protein results from TCRdb running MiXCR on the 5' RACE reads. The table lists some 1.5 million distinct CDR3 sequences, about 42% of them singletons. The sample consisted of blood. The receptors come from a woman between 18 and 30 years old in good health.

This chain joins TRBV20-1 and TRBJ2-5, with 13 bases fitting TRBD2. CDR1 DFQATT and CDR2 SNEGSKA come from the germline V gene (reference sequence). The CDR3 has 15 residues. V trimming: 5 bases; J trimming: 5 bases; junction bases outside the gene matches: 8. In nucleotides, the CDR3 is TGCAGTGCTTTTTCAACTAGCGGGAGGGTGGAGACCCAGTACTTC. Its translation is CSAFSTSGRVETQYF.

The rearrangement uses TRBV10-3 and TRBJ2-1, with D possibly being TRBD2 (6 bases). Germline V gene data show CDR1 as ENHRY and CDR2 as SYGVKD. V gave up 8 bases and J gave up 5 bases, with 16 bases separating them. This CDR3 has 14 amino acids. The DNA of the CDR3 is TGTGCCATCTATGGGGGGTCGGGGGACAATGAGCAGTTCTTC. Translated, it gives CAIYGGSGDNEQFF.

V is TRBV29-1 and J is TRBJ2-7; 10 bases line up with TRBD1. The CDR3 contains 16 residues. The V gene end was trimmed by 4 bases and the J gene end by 5 bases; junction bases not matched to a gene: 14. Germline-derived CDR1 and CDR2 are SQVTM and ANQGSEA. For the CDR3, the DNA is TGCAGCGTTGGAGGATACCCGGGACAGGGGTTCGACGAGCAGTACTTC. Translation: CSVGGYPGQGFDEQYF.

Details on this clonotype: Since a much larger clone is just one base distant, this may be a read error. J is TRBJ2-3 and V is TRBV4-3; D is unresolved. Looked up from germline, CDR1 is LGHNA and CDR2 is YSLEER. The CDR3 has 13 residues. For the CDR3, the DNA is TGCGCCAGCAGCCAAGACTCTCCAGATGCGCAGTATTTT. Translation gives CASSQDSPDAQYF.

This clonotype showed up many times. The chain combines TRBV7-9 with TRBJ2-5, with D uncertain. The CDR3 has 11 residues. Germline V CDR1 and CDR2: SEHNR, FQNEAQ (reference sequence). V gave up 6 bases and J gave up 5 bases, with 7 bases separating them. CDR3 nucleotide sequence: TGTGCCAGCAGTGAATCGGAGACCCAGTACTTC. Protein product: CASSESETQYF. Supplemented by reference TRBV7-9 and TRBJ2-5, the full variable domain reads DTGVSQNPRHKITKRGQNVTFRCDPISEHNRLYWYRQTLGQGPEFLTYFQNEAQLEKSRLLSDRFSAERPKGSFSTLEIQRTEQGDSAMYLCASSESETQYFGPGTRLLVL.

The table lists this clonotype with a few counts. V usage is TRBV29-1 and J usage is TRBJ2-1; 7 bases agree with TRBD1. The germline V gene has CDR1 SQVTM and CDR2 ANQGSEA. V was clipped by 7 bases and J by 4 bases; unmatched bases: 10. The CDR3 covers 14 residues. The CDR3 region has the DNA TGCAGCGGCCTGGGACAGCGGCCATACAATGAGCAGTTCTTC. This sequence encodes CSGLGQRPYNEQFF.

The rearrangement uses TRBV6-6 and TRBJ1-1; D is possibly TRBD1 (5 bases). V was cut by 11 bases and J by 3 bases, with 19 bases left in between. The CDR3 consists of 14 residues. Germline V gene data show CDR1 as MNHNY and CDR2 as SVGAGI (reference sequence). The DNA for the CDR3 is TGTGCCTCCGGGGGGGTACAAGAGGACACTGAAGCTTTCTTT. Amino acid sequence: CASGGVQEDTEAFF.

The chain is built from TRBV5-5 and TRBJ2-7, with a tentative D call TRBD1 (5 bases). Deletions cut 1 base from V and 7 bases from J, with 15 bases between. This CDR3 region has 14 residues. Germline CDR1 reads SGHKS; CDR2 reads YYEKEE (reference sequence). The CDR3 DNA reads as TGTGCCAGCAGCTTGCAGGGCCGTCCTGTGGAGCAGTACTTC. Amino acids: CASSLQGRPVEQYF. Complete variable domain (other parts from reference TRBV5-5 and TRBJ2-7): DAGVTQSPTHLIKTRGQQVTLRCSPISGHKSVSWYQQVLGQGPQFIFQYYEKEERGRGNFPDRFSARQFPNYSSELNVNALLLGDSALYLCASSLQGRPVEQYFGPGTRLTVT.

The chain combines TRBV2 with TRBJ1-1; TRBD1 agrees at 7 bases. Germline trimming cut 6 bases from V and 5 bases from J; bases unmatched to any gene: 6. In germline, CDR1 is SNHLY, CDR2 FYNNEI. This CDR3 is 13 amino acids long. For the CDR3, the DNA is TGTGCCAGCAGACTCGACAGGGAGACTGAAGCTTTCTTT. It yields the protein CASRLDRETEAFF.

This clonotype occurred many times. As DNA, the CDR3 is TGTGCCAGCAGTTTAACAGCTTATAGCAATCAGCCCCAGCATTTT. The encoded protein is CASSLTAYSNQPQHF. The V and J genes are TRBV12-3 or TRBV12-4 and TRBJ1-5, with no clear D. V lost 2 bases and J 0 bases, leaving 8 bases between the germline ends. This CDR3 region has 15 residues.